This TCR beta chain derives from a study of human T cells and chemical hapten exposure. The study's findings and limits: Expanded TCR counts at PT1 went up together with patch test score, a positive correlation.

This clonotype was recorded many times. The antigen is unknown. Looked up from germline, CDR1 is SGHRS and CDR2 is YFSETQ. The CDR3 consists of 15 residues. Trimming removed 4 bases at V and 4 bases at J, with 17 bases between. TCRdb reanalysed the RACE reads using MiXCR and keeps one entry per CDR3 protein. Counted here are a few hundred thousand distinct CDR3 sequences, approximately 7.5% occurring once; the ten biggest clones make up around 1.2%. Time point specified: pre-sensitization, week 0. This sample's treatment: therapeutic diphenylcyclopropenone sensitization with weekly scalp DPC. V is TRBV5-1 and J is TRBJ2-5, with D tentatively TRBD2 (6 bases). This material consisted of whole blood, taken in connection with sensitization to the hapten diphenylcyclopropenone (DPC). The TCR comes from a man aged 18 to 30 with alopecia areata. Some clones in this sample may be carry-over from other donors' samples. This CDR3 reads CASSPRLWGGETQYF. The CDR3 coding sequence is TGCGCCAGCAGCCCAAGACTATGGGGAGGAGAGACCCAGTACTTC.